These 2 T cell receptor beta chains were sequenced from one sample in a study of identical twins. TCRdb recomputed calls from the 5' RACE reads with MiXCR, one row per CDR3 protein. Of 700,000 or so distinct CDR3 sequences detected, 8.6% appear once; the ten largest clones hold 0.98%. This sample was also put to use in a study of yellow fever vaccine responses in identical twins.

Sequencing was performed on PBMCs. These receptors came from a woman aged 18-29 years in good health.

The chain couples TRBV5-6 to TRBJ2-1, with 9 nucleotides matching TRBD2. The V gene end was trimmed by 2 bases and the J gene end by 8 bases; junction bases not matched to a gene: 11. Germline CDR1 SGHDT, CDR2 YYEEEE. This CDR3 spans 16 amino acids. The CDR3 spells CASSLLGTSSADEQFF. The DNA of the CDR3 is TGTGCCAGCAGCTTACTCGGGACTAGCAGTGCAGATGAGCAGTTCTTC.

A word on this clonotype: A much larger clone is a single base away; this may be a read error. This sequence joins TRBV7-9 and TRBJ2-1; no clear D. This CDR3 has 13 residues. From germline, CDR1 is SEHNR and CDR2 FQNEAQ (reference sequence). Trimming took off 7 bases at V and 12 bases at J, with 19 bases between the two ends. The CDR3 DNA sequence: TGTGCCAGCACCTCGGGTAGGGCAGGCACGCAGTTCTTC. Residues: CASTSGRAGTQFF.